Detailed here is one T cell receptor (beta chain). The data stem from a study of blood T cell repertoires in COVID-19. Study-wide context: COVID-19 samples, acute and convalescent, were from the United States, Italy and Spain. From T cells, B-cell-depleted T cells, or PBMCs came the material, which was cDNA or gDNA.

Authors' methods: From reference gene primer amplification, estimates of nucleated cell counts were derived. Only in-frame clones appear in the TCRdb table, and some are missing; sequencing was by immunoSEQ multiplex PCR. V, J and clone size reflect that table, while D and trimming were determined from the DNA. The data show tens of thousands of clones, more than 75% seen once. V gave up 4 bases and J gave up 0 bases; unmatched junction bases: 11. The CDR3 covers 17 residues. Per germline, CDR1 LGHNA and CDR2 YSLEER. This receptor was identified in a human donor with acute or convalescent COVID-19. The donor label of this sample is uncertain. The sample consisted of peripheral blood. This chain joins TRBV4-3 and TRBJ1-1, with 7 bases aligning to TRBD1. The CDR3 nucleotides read TGCGCCAGCAGCCCGTCCAGGGGGAGATTCATGAACACTGAAGCTTTCTTT. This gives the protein CASSPSRGRFMNTEAFF.